The text below deals with one T cell receptor (beta chain). Its antigen is undetermined. cDNA reverse transcribed from extracted RNA served as the sequencing template. Libraries were prepared by immunoSEQ multiplex PCR; TCRdb keeps only in-frame clonotypes and omits some of them. The repertoire holds 150,000 or so clones, with roughly 50% as singletons. Germline loops: CDR1 MNHEY, CDR2 SMNVEV (reference sequence). V was pared by 2 bases and J by 0 bases, with 2 bases of the junction left unmatched. The CDR3 contains 15 residues. This entry belongs to a study of CD8+ T cells in alopecia areata. General study results and limits: TCR sharing was clearer in mice than between patients, perhaps partly owing to patient HLA diversity.

Material: CD4+ T cells sorted from blood. The rearrangement uses TRBV27 and TRBJ2-3, with 7 positions matching TRBD1. The source is a human donor in good health. Here the CDR3 DNA reads TGTGCCAGCAGTTTAGGGACAGAGAGCACAGATACGCAGTATTTT. Protein: CASSLGTESTDTQYF.